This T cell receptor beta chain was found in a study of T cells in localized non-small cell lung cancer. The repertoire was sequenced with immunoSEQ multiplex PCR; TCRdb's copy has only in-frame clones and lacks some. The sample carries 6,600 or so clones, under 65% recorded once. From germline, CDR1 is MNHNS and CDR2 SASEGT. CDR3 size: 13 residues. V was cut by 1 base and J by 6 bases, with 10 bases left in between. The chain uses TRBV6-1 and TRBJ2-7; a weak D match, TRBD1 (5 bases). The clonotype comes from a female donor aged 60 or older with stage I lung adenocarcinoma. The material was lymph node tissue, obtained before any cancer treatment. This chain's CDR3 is CASSEGRVGEQYF. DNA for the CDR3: TGTGCCAGCAGTGAAGGCAGGGTTGGCGAGCAGTACTTC.